These T cell receptor beta chains were read from a single sample in a study of PD-L1 blockade in urothelial cancer. Profiled with immunoSEQ multiplex PCR; TCRdb holds only in-frame clones, not every one. This sample has around 14,000 clones, with over 75% found just once. The sequences come from PBMCs, collected around atezolizumab (anti-PD-L1) treatment. These receptors were obtained from a man between 65 and 85 years old with urothelial cancer. Both conserved end residues are part of each CDR3. Each record gives: D gene, V gene, J gene, clone size, CDR3 protein, CDR3 DNA. The D gene is left open where the match is weak. Not all rows give a size; the values are once, few, many and, for expanded clones, a class.

d_gene: TRBD2; v_gene: TRBV9; j_gene: TRBJ2-3; abundance: -; CDR3aa: CASSRRGIAGVTSTDTQYF; CDR3nt: TGTGCCAGCAGCCGCCGGGGAATAGCGGGGGTTACTAGCACAGATACGCAGTATTTT
d_gene: -; v_gene: TRBV7-2; j_gene: TRBJ2-7; abundance: -; CDR3aa: CASSLRVGEQYF; CDR3nt: TGTGCCAGCAGCTTACGGGTCGGTGAGCAGTACTTC
d_gene: TRBD1; v_gene: TRBV5-4; j_gene: TRBJ2-7; abundance: -; CDR3aa: CASSSDRVEQYF; CDR3nt: TGTGCCAGCAGTTCAGACAGGGTCGAGCAGTACTTC
d_gene: TRBD1; v_gene: TRBV7-6; j_gene: TRBJ2-7; abundance: -; CDR3aa: CASSLSGTGNYEQYF; CDR3nt: TGTGCCAGCAGCCTATCCGGGACAGGGAACTACGAGCAGTACTTC
d_gene: -; v_gene: TRBV7-2; j_gene: TRBJ1-1; abundance: few; CDR3aa: CASSLALNTEAFF; CDR3nt: TGTGCCAGCAGCTTAGCCTTGAACACTGAAGCTTTCTTT
d_gene: TRBD1; v_gene: TRBV28; j_gene: TRBJ2-2; abundance: -; CDR3aa: CAIVDRANTGELFF; CDR3nt: TGTGCCATCGTGGACAGGGCTAACACCGGGGAGCTGTTTTTT
d_gene: TRBD1; v_gene: TRBV6-5; j_gene: TRBJ1-2; abundance: -; CDR3aa: CASSSTGFNGYTF; CDR3nt: TGTGCCAGCAGTTCGACAGGGTTTAATGGCTACACCTTC
d_gene: TRBD1; v_gene: TRBV9; j_gene: TRBJ2-3; abundance: -; CDR3aa: CASSARTGGGTDTQYF; CDR3nt: TGTGCCAGCAGCGCCCGGACAGGGGGTGGCACAGATACGCAGTATTTT
d_gene: TRBD2; v_gene: TRBV6-6; j_gene: TRBJ2-3; abundance: -; CDR3aa: CASRPIAGGPTDTQYF; CDR3nt: TGTGCCAGCAGGCCTATAGCGGGGGGACCCACAGATACGCAGTATTTT
d_gene: -; v_gene: TRBV4-2; j_gene: TRBJ1-2; abundance: -; CDR3aa: CASSQDSTNYGYTF; CDR3nt: TGTGCCAGCAGCCAAGACAGTACAAACTATGGCTACACCTTC
d_gene: TRBD1; v_gene: TRBV10-2; j_gene: TRBJ1-1; abundance: -; CDR3aa: CASILSGQGISEAFF; CDR3nt: TGCGCCAGCATCTTAAGTGGACAGGGGATATCTGAAGCTTTCTTT
d_gene: -; v_gene: TRBV5-1; j_gene: TRBJ1-4; abundance: -; CDR3aa: CASSSRGEKLFF; CDR3nt: TGCGCCAGCAGCTCGAGGGGGGAAAAACTGTTTTTT
d_gene: -; v_gene: TRBV11-2; j_gene: TRBJ1-1; abundance: -; CDR3aa: CASSLVAENTEAFF; CDR3nt: TGTGCCAGCAGCTTAGTGGCAGAGAACACTGAAGCTTTCTTT
d_gene: TRBD2; v_gene: TRBV9; j_gene: TRBJ2-7; abundance: -; CDR3aa: CASSAPGLTYEQYF; CDR3nt: TGTGCCAGCAGCGCACCGGGACTAACCTACGAGCAGTACTTC
d_gene: TRBD1; v_gene: TRBV7-9; j_gene: TRBJ1-2; abundance: -; CDR3aa: CASSLSGQGGGYTF; CDR3nt: TGTGCCAGCAGCTTAAGTGGACAGGGAGGAGGCTACACCTTC
d_gene: -; v_gene: TRBV11-2; j_gene: TRBJ2-7; abundance: once; CDR3aa: CASSLPKPLGLSYEQYF; CDR3nt: TGTGCCAGCAGCCTCCCAAAACCTCTGGGACTGTCCTACGAGCAGTACTTC
d_gene: TRBD2; v_gene: TRBV5-1; j_gene: TRBJ2-3; abundance: -; CDR3aa: CASSLRLAASTDTQYF; CDR3nt: TGCGCCAGCAGCTTGAGACTAGCGGCGAGCACAGATACGCAGTATTTT
d_gene: -; v_gene: TRBV5-1; j_gene: TRBJ2-7; abundance: once; CDR3aa: CASSVLDSLSTREQYF; CDR3nt: TGCGCCAGCAGCGTCCTTGACTCACTATCCACCCGCGAGCAGTACTTC
d_gene: -; v_gene: TRBV5-1; j_gene: TRBJ1-2; abundance: once; CDR3aa: CASSLVNSNYGYTF; CDR3nt: TGCGCCAGCAGCCTAGTTAATTCTAACTATGGCTACACCTTC
d_gene: -; v_gene: TRBV6-1; j_gene: TRBJ1-3; abundance: -; CDR3aa: CASSEALRGIVGNTIYF; CDR3nt: TGTGCCAGCAGTGAAGCGCTTCGCGGGATTGTTGGAAACACCATATATTTT
d_gene: -; v_gene: TRBV7-9; j_gene: TRBJ2-7; abundance: -; CDR3aa: CASSPSARYEQYF; CDR3nt: TGTGCCAGCAGCCCGAGTGCCCGCTACGAGCAGTACTTC
d_gene: TRBD2; v_gene: TRBV7-2; j_gene: TRBJ2-7; abundance: -; CDR3aa: CASSPPGGTYEQYF; CDR3nt: TGTGCCAGCAGCCCTCCCGGGGGGACCTACGAGCAGTACTTC
d_gene: -; v_gene: TRBV25-1; j_gene: TRBJ2-7; abundance: -; CDR3aa: CASSELGLGAPHTYEQYF; CDR3nt: TGTGCCAGCAGTGAATTGGGCTTAGGGGCCCCCCATACCTACGAGCAGTACTTC
d_gene: TRBD1; v_gene: TRBV5-1; j_gene: TRBJ1-4; abundance: -; CDR3aa: CASSPTGGNEKLFF; CDR3nt: TGCGCCAGCAGCCCGACAGGGGGGAATGAAAAACTGTTTTTT
d_gene: TRBD1; v_gene: TRBV10-3; j_gene: TRBJ1-5; abundance: -; CDR3aa: CAISESTTGSGPQHF; CDR3nt: TGTGCCATCAGTGAGTCGACGACAGGGAGCGGGCCCCAGCATTTT
d_gene: -; v_gene: TRBV7-9; j_gene: TRBJ1-4; abundance: -; CDR3aa: CAMARSTNEKLFF; CDR3nt: TGTGCCATGGCTCGTTCAACTAATGAAAAACTGTTTTTT
d_gene: TRBD1; v_gene: TRBV19; j_gene: TRBJ2-1; abundance: few; CDR3aa: CASSILGGTGVYNEQFF; CDR3nt: TGTGCCAGTAGTATTCTGGGCGGGACAGGGGTCTACAATGAGCAGTTCTTC
d_gene: -; v_gene: TRBV5-1; j_gene: TRBJ2-2; abundance: -; CDR3aa: CASSESAGNTGELFF; CDR3nt: TGCGCCAGCAGCGAATCAGCGGGGAACACCGGGGAGCTGTTTTTT
d_gene: TRBD1; v_gene: TRBV18; j_gene: TRBJ2-1; abundance: -; CDR3aa: CASSHAGTGISFF; CDR3nt: TGTGCCAGCTCACACGCAGGGACAGGGATTTCGTTCTTC
d_gene: -; v_gene: TRBV7-9; j_gene: TRBJ2-3; abundance: -; CDR3aa: CASGEGGRLVDTQYF; CDR3nt: TGTGCGTCAGGAGAAGGGGGCAGACTAGTAGATACGCAGTATTTT
d_gene: TRBD2; v_gene: TRBV6-5; j_gene: TRBJ2-7; abundance: -; CDR3aa: CASSYGTSGALAEQYF; CDR3nt: TGTGCCAGCAGCTACGGGACTAGCGGGGCGCTTGCCGAGCAGTACTTC
d_gene: TRBD1; v_gene: TRBV27; j_gene: TRBJ1-4; abundance: -; CDR3aa: CASSYGSGGPEKLFF; CDR3nt: TGTGCCAGCAGTTACGGCTCAGGGGGGCCGGAAAAACTGTTTTTT
d_gene: TRBD2; v_gene: TRBV7-9; j_gene: TRBJ2-1; abundance: -; CDR3aa: CASSPPLRDYYNEQFF; CDR3nt: TGTGCCAGCAGTCCCCCATTGCGGGACTACTACAATGAGCAGTTCTTC
d_gene: TRBD1; v_gene: TRBV27; j_gene: TRBJ1-4; abundance: -; CDR3aa: CASSSTGTGFNEKLFF; CDR3nt: TGTGCCAGCAGCTCAACCGGGACAGGTTTTAATGAAAAACTGTTTTTT
d_gene: -; v_gene: TRBV19; j_gene: TRBJ1-1; abundance: few; CDR3aa: CASKTLPGGPRDTEAFF; CDR3nt: TGTGCCAGTAAAACTCTCCCGGGGGGCCCAAGAGACACTGAAGCTTTCTTT
d_gene: -; v_gene: TRBV5-1; j_gene: TRBJ2-3; abundance: -; CDR3aa: CASSLDSSSTDTQYF; CDR3nt: TGCGCCAGCAGCTTAGACTCGTCTAGCACAGATACGCAGTATTTT
d_gene: -; v_gene: TRBV10-2; j_gene: TRBJ1-4; abundance: once; CDR3aa: CASSASRPGEKLFF; CDR3nt: TGCGCCAGCAGTGCTTCCCGTCCAGGGGAAAAACTGTTTTTT
d_gene: -; v_gene: TRBV30; j_gene: TRBJ2-7; abundance: -; CDR3aa: CAWTGSSYEQYF; CDR3nt: TGTGCCTGGACTGGGAGCTCCTACGAGCAGTACTTC
d_gene: TRBD1; v_gene: TRBV29-1; j_gene: TRBJ1-2; abundance: -; CDR3aa: CSVEGQGQYYGYTF; CDR3nt: TGCAGCGTTGAAGGACAGGGGCAATACTATGGCTACACCTTC
d_gene: -; v_gene: TRBV2; j_gene: TRBJ2-3; abundance: once; CDR3aa: CASSDSSSTDTQYF; CDR3nt: TGTGCCAGCAGTGACAGTTCTAGCACAGATACGCAGTATTTT
d_gene: -; v_gene: TRBV4-1; j_gene: TRBJ1-6; abundance: -; CDR3aa: CASSQVARGRNSPLHF; CDR3nt: TGCGCCAGCAGCCAAGTCGCAAGAGGGAGGAATTCACCCCTCCACTTT
d_gene: -; v_gene: TRBV6-1; j_gene: TRBJ2-7; abundance: -; CDR3aa: CATPGGTGPPYEQYF; CDR3nt: TGTGCCACCCCGGGGGGGACAGGGCCACCCTACGAGCAGTACTTC
d_gene: TRBD1; v_gene: TRBV6-1; j_gene: TRBJ1-1; abundance: -; CDR3aa: CANGQDSNTEAFF; CDR3nt: TGTGCCAACGGACAGGACTCGAACACTGAAGCTTTCTTT
d_gene: TRBD2; v_gene: TRBV6-5; j_gene: TRBJ2-6; abundance: once; CDR3aa: CATRGGSGANVLTF; CDR3nt: TGTGCCACCCGGGGGGGCTCTGGGGCCAACGTCCTGACTTTC
d_gene: -; v_gene: TRBV6-1; j_gene: TRBJ2-7; abundance: -; CDR3aa: CASSVSWGGHYEQYF; CDR3nt: TGTGCCAGCAGTGTCTCCTGGGGGGGCCACTACGAGCAGTACTTC